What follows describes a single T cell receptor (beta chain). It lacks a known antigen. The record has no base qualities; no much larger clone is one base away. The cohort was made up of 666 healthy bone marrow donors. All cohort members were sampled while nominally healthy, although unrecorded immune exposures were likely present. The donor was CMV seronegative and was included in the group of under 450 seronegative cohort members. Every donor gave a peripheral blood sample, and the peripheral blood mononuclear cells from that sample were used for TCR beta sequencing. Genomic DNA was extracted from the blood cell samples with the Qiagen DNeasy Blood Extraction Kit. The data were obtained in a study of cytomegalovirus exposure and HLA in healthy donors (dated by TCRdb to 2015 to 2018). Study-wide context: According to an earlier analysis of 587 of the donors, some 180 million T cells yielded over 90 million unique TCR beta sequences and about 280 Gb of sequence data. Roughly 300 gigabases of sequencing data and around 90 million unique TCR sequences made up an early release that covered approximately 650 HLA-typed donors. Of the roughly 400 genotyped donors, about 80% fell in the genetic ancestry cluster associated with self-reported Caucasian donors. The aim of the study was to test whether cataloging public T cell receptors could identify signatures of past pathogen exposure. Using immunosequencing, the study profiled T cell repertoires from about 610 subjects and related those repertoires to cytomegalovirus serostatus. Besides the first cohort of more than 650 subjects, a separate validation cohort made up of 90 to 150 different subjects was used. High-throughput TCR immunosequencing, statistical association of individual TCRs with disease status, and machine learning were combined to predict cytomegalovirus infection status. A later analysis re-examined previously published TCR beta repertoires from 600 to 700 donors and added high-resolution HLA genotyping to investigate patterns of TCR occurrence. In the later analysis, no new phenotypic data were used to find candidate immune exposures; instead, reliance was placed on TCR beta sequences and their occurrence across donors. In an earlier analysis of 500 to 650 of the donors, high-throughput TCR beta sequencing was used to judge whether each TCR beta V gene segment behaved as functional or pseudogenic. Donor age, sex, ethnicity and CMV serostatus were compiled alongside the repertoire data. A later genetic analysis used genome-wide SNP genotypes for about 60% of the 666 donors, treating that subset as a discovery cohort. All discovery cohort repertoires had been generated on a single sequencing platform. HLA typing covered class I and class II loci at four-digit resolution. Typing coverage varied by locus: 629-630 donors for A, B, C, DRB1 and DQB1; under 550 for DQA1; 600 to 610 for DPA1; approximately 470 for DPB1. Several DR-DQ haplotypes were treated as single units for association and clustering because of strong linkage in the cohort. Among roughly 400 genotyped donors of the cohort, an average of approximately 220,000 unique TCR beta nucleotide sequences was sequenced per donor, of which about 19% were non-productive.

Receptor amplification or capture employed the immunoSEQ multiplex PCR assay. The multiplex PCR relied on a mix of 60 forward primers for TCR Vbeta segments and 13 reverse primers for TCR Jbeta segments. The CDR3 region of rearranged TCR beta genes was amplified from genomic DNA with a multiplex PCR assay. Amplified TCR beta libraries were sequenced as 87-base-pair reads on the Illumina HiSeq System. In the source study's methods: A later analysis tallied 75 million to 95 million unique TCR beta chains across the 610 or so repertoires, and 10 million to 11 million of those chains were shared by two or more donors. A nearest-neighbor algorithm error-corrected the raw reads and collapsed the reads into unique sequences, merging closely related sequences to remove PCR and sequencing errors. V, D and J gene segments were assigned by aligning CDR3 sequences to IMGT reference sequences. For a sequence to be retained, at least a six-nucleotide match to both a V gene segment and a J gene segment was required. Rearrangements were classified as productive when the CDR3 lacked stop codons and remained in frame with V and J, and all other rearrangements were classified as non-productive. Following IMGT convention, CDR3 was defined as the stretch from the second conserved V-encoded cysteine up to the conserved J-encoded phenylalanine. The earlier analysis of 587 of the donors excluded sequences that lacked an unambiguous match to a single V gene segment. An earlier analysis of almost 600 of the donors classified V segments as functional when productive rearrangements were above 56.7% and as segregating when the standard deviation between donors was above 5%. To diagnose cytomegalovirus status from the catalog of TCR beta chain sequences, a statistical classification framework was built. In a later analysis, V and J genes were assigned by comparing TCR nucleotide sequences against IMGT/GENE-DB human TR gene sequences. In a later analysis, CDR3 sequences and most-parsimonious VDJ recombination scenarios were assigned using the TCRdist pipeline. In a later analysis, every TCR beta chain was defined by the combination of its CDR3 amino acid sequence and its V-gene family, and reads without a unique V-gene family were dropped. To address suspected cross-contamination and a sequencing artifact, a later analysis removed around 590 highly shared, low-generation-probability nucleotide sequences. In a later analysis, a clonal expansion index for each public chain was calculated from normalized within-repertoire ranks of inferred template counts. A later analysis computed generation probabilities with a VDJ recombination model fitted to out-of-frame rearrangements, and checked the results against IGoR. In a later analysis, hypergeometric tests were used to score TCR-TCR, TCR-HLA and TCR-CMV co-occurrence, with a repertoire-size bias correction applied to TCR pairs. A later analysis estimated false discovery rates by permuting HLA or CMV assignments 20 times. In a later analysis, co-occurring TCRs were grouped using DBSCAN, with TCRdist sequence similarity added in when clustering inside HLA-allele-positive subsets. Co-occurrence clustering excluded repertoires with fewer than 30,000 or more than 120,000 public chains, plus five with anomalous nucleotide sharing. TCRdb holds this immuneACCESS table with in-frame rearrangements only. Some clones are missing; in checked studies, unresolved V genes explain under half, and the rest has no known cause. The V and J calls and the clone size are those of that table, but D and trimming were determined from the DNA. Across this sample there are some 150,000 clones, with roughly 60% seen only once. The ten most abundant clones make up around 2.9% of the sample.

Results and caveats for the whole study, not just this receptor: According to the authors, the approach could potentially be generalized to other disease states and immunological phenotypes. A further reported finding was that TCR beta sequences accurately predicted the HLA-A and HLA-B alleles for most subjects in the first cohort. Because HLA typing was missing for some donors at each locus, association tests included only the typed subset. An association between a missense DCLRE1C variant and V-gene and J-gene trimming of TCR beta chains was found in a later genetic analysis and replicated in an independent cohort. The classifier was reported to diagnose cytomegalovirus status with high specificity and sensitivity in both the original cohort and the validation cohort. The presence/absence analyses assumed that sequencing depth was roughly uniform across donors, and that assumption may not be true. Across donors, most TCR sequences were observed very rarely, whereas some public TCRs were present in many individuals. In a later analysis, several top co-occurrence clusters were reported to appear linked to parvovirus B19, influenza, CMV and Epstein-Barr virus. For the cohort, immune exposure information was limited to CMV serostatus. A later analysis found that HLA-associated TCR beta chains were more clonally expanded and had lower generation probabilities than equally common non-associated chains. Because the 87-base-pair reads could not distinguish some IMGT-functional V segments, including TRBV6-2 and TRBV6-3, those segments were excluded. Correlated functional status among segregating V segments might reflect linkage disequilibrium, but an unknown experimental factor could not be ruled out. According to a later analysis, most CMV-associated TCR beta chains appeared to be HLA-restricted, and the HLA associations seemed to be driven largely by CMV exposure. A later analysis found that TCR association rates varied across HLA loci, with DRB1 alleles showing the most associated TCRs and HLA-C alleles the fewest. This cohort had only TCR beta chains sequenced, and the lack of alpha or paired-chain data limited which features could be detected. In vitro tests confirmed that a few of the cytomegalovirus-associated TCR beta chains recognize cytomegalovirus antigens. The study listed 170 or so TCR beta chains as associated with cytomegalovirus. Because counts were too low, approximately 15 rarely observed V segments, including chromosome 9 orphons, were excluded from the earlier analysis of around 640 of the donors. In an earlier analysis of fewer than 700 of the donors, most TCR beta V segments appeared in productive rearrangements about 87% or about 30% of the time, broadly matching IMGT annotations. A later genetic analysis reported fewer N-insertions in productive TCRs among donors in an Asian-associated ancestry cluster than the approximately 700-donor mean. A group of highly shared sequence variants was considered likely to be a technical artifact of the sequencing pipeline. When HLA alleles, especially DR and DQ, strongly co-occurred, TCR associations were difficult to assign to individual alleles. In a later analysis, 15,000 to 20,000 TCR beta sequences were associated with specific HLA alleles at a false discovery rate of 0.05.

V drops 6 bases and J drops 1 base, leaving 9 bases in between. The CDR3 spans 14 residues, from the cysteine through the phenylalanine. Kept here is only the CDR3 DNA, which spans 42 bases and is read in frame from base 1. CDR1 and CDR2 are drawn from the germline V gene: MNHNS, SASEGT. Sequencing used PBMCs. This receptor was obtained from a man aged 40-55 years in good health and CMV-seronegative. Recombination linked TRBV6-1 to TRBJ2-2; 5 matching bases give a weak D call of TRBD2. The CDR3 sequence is CASSLAENTGELFF. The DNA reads TGTGCCAGCAGCCTAGCAGAGAACACCGGGGAGCTGTTTTTT.